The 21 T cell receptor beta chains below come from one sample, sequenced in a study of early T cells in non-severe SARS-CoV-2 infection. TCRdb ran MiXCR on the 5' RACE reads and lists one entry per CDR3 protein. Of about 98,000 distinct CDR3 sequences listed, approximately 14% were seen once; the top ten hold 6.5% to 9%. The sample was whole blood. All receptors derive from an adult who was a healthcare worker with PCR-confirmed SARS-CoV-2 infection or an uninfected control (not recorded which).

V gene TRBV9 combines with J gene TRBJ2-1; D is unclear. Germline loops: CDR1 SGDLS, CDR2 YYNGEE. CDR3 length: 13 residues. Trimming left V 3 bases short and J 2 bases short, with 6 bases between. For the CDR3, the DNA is TGTGCCAGCAGCGCGCCCCCCTACAATGAGCAGTTCTTC. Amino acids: CASSAPPYNEQFF. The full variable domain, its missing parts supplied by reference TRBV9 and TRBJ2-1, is DSGVTQTPKHLITATGQRVTLRCSPRSGDLSVYWYQQSLDQGLQFLIQYYNGEERAKGNILERFSAQQFPDLHSELNLSSLELGDSALYFCASSAPPYNEQFFGPGTRLTVL.

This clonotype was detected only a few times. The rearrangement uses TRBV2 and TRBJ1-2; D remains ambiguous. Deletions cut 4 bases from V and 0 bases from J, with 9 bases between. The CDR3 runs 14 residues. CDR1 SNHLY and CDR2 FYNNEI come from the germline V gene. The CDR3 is CASSGQATNYGYTF. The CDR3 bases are TGTGCCAGCAGTGGGCAGGCCACTAACTATGGCTACACCTTC.

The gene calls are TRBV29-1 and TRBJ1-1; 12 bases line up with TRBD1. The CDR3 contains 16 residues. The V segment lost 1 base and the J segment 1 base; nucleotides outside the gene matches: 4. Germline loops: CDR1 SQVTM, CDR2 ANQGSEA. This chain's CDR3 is CSVEGGGQGANTEAFF. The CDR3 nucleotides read TGCAGCGTTGAAGGAGGGGGACAGGGGGCGAACACTGAAGCTTTCTTT.

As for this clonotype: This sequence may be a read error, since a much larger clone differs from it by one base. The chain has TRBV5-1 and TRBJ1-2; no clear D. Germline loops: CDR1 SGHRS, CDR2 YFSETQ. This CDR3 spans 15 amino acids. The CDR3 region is CASNLADRTLQGYTF. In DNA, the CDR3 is TGCGCCAGCAACTTGGCCGACCGCACCCTTCAAGGCTACACCTTC.

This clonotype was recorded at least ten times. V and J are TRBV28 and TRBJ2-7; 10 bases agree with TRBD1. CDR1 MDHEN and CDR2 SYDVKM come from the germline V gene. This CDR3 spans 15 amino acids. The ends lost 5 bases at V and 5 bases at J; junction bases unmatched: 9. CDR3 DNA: TGTGCCAGCAGTCCTCGGACAGGGGGGGTTGACGAGCAGTACTTC. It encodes CASSPRTGGVDEQYF.

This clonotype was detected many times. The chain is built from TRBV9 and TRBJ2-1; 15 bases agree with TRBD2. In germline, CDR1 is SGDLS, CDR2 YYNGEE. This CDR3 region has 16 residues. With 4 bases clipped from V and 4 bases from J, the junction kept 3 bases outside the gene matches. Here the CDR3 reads CASSLGTSGGYNEQFF. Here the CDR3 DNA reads TGTGCCAGCAGCCTGGGGACTAGCGGGGGGTACAATGAGCAGTTCTTC.

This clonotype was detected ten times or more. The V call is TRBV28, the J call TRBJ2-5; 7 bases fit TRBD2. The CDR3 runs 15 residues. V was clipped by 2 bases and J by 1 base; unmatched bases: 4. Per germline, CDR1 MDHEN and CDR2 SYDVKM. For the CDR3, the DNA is TGTGCCAGCAGTTTAGGGGACTACCGCCAAGAGACCCAGTACTTC. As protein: CASSLGDYRQETQYF.

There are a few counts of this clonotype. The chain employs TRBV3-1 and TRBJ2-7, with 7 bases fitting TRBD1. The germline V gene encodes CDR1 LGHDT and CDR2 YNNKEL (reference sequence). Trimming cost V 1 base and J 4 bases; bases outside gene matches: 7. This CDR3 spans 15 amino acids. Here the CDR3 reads CASSQGGRGLYEQYF. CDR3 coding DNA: TGTGCCAGCAGCCAAGGGGGCAGGGGGTTGTACGAGCAGTACTTC.

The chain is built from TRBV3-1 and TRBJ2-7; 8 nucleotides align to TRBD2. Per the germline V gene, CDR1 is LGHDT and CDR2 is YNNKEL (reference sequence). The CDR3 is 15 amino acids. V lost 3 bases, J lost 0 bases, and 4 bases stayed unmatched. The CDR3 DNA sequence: TGTGCCAGCAGCCAGGGCCGGGGGGGCTCCTACGAGCAGTACTTC. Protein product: CASSQGRGGSYEQYF.

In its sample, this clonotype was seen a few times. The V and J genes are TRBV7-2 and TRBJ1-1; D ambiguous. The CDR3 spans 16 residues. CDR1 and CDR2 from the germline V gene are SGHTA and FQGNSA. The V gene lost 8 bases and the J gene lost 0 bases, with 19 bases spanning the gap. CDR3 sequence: CASRLPGKVMNTEAFF. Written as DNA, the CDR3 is TGTGCCAGCCGGCTCCCCGGGAAGGTCATGAACACTGAAGCTTTCTTT.

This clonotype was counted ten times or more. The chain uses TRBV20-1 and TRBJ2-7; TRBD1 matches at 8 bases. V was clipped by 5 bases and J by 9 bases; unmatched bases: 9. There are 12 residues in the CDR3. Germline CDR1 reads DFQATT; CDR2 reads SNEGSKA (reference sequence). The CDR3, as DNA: TGCAGTGCTTACACCAGGGGGCGGGTGCAGTACTTC. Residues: CSAYTRGRVQYF.

CDR3 in amino acids: CAINPGLGNSPLHF. The CDR3 nucleotides read TGTGCCATCAACCCAGGGCTGGGGAATTCACCCCTCCACTTT. The rearrangement uses TRBV10-3 and TRBJ1-6; tentative D call: TRBD1 (5 bases). Trimming took 7 bases from V and 7 from J, leaving 14 bases between them. This CDR3 is built from 14 residues. Germline CDR1 ENHRY, CDR2 SYGVKD.

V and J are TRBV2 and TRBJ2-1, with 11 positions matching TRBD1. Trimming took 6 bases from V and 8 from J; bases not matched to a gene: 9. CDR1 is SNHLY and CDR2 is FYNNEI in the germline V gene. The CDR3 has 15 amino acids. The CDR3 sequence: CASSEGQGVWDEQFF. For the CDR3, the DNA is TGTGCCAGCAGCGAGGGACAGGGGGTATGGGATGAGCAGTTCTTC.

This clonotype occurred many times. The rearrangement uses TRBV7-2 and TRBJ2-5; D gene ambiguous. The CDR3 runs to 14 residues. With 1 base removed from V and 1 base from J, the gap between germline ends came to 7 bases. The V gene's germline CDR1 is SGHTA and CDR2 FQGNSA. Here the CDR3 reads CASSLEVTQETQYF. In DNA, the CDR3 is TGTGCCAGCAGCTTAGAGGTCACCCAAGAGACCCAGTACTTC.

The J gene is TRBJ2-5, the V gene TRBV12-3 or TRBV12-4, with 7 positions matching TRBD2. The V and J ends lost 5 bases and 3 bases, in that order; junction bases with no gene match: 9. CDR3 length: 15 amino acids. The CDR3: CASSQMGGMEETQYF. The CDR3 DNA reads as TGTGCCAGCAGTCAAATGGGGGGGATGGAAGAGACCCAGTACTTC.

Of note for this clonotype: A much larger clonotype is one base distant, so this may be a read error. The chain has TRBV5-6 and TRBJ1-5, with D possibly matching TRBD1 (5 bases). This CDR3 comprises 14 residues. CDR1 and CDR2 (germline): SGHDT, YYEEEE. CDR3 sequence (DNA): TGTGCCTGCAGTTTTCAGGGCCGCAATCAGCCCCAGCATTTT. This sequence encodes CACSFQGRNQPQHF.

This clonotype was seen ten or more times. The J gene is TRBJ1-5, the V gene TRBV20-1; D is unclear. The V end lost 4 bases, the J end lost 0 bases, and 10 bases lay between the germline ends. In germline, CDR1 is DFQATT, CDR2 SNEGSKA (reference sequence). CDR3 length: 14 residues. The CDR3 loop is CSANAMYSNQPQHF. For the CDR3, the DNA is TGCAGTGCTAATGCGATGTATAGCAATCAGCCCCAGCATTTT.

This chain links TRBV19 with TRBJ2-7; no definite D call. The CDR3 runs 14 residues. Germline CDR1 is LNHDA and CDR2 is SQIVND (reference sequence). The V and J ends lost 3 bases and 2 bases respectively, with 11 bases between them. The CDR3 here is CASSIGRQTYEQYF. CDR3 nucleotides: TGTGCCAGTAGTATCGGCCGGCAGACCTACGAGCAGTACTTC.

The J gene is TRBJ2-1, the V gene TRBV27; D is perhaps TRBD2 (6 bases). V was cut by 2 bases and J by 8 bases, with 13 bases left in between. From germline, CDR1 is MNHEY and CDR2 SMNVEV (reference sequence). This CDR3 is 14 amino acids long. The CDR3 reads CASSLAPGGDEQFF. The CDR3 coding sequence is TGTGCCAGCAGTTTAGCGCCCGGGGGAGATGAGCAGTTCTTC.

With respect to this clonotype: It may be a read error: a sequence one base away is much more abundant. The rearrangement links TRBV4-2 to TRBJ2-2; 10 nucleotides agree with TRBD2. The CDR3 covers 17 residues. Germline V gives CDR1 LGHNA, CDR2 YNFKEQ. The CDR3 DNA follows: TGTGTCAGCAGCCAAGATGCTAGCGGGAGTTTCACCGGGGAGCTGTTTTTT. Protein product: CVSSQDASGSFTGELFF.

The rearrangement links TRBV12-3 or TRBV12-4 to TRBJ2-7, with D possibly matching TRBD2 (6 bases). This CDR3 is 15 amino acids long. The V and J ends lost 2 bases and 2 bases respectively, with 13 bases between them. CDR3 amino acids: CASSLTRDSTYEQYF. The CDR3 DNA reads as TGTGCCAGCAGTTTAACGCGGGACTCTACCTACGAGCAGTACTTC.